Described below is a single TCR beta chain sequence and its context. What it recognizes is unknown. Germline and junction disagree at one end, which may indicate a read error. The sample belongs to a study of cytomegalovirus exposure and HLA in healthy donors. PCR used 60 Vbeta primers and 13 Jbeta primers. Profiling relied on immunoSEQ multiplex PCR, and the TCRdb table lists in-frame clones only, not all of them. This sample has more than 100,000 clones, with around two thirds found just once. The germline gives CDR1 SQVTM, CDR2 ANQGSEA. The CDR3 is 15 residues long. Whole-study results and caveats: For TCR beta chains, V- and J-gene trimming was later linked to a missense DCLRE1C variant.

This clonotype originated in a middle-aged woman in good health and CMV-seropositive. The sequencing sample was made of PBMCs. V is TRBV29-1 and J is TRBJ1-2; TRBD1 might be the D (5 bases). The DNA for the CDR3 is TGCAGCGTTGACCGCGCGCAGGGAACTAACTATGGCTACCCCTTC. This codes for CSVDRAQGTNYGYPF.